This is a list of T cell receptor beta chains from one sample in a study of circulating and synovial CD4+ cells in juvenile arthritis. Data came from immunoSEQ multiplex PCR; TCRdb stores just in-frame clones and leaves some out. The table includes some 30,000 clones, 85% to 95% detected once. Material for sequencing was CD4+ T cells from blood. The origin of the receptors is a human donor with juvenile idiopathic arthritis. Both conserved end residues are part of each CDR3. The order of the fields is J gene, D gene, V gene, clone size, CDR3 protein, CDR3 DNA. The D gene is left open where the match is weak. Clone size is stated in some rows and not others, as once, few, many or a class when expanded.

j_call: TRBJ2-1; d_call: TRBD2; v_call: TRBV18; clone_size: .; cdr3_aa: CASSRTSGGYNEQFF; cdr3_nt: TGTGCCAGCTCCCGTACTAGCGGGGGCTACAATGAGCAGTTCTTC
j_call: TRBJ2-7; d_call: .; v_call: TRBV6-6; clone_size: .; cdr3_aa: CASSYSGAVHEQYF; cdr3_nt: TGTGCCAGCAGTTACAGCGGCGCAGTTCACGAGCAGTACTTC
j_call: TRBJ1-2; d_call: TRBD1; v_call: TRBV28; clone_size: .; cdr3_aa: CASRSPPGTEAYGYTF; cdr3_nt: TGTGCCAGCCGTTCCCCTCCCGGGACAGAAGCCTATGGCTACACCTTC
j_call: TRBJ2-7; d_call: .; v_call: TRBV7-9; clone_size: once; cdr3_aa: CASSLMLNEQYF; cdr3_nt: TGTGCCAGCAGCCTAATGCTCAACGAGCAGTACTTC
j_call: TRBJ2-1; d_call: .; v_call: TRBV28; clone_size: .; cdr3_aa: CASSPAPRGNEQFF; cdr3_nt: TGTGCCAGCAGTCCGGCCCCTAGGGGGAATGAGCAGTTCTTC
j_call: TRBJ2-7; d_call: .; v_call: TRBV7-9; clone_size: .; cdr3_aa: CASSPARVYEQYF; cdr3_nt: TGTGCCAGCAGCCCAGCCAGGGTATACGAGCAGTACTTC
j_call: TRBJ2-5; d_call: TRBD2; v_call: TRBV5-1; clone_size: once; cdr3_aa: CASSLGPGGPGETQYF; cdr3_nt: TGCGCCAGCAGCTTAGGCCCGGGAGGGCCTGGAGAGACCCAGTACTTC
j_call: TRBJ1-2; d_call: .; v_call: TRBV29-1; clone_size: .; cdr3_aa: CSGTDSTRRGGYTF; cdr3_nt: TGCAGCGGAACGGACAGCACCAGAAGGGGAGGCTACACCTTC
j_call: TRBJ2-7; d_call: TRBD1; v_call: TRBV9; clone_size: .; cdr3_aa: CASSGGQTYEQYF; cdr3_nt: TGTGCCAGCAGCGGGGGACAGACCTACGAGCAGTACTTC
j_call: TRBJ1-1; d_call: TRBD1; v_call: TRBV28; clone_size: .; cdr3_aa: CASSPTTGTMNTEAFF; cdr3_nt: TGTGCCAGCAGTCCTACGACAGGGACGATGAACACTGAAGCTTTCTTT
j_call: TRBJ2-1; d_call: .; v_call: TRBV9; clone_size: .; cdr3_aa: CASSVGVGGSSYNEQFF; cdr3_nt: TGTGCCAGCAGCGTAGGGGTAGGAGGAAGCTCCTACAATGAGCAGTTCTTC
j_call: TRBJ1-5; d_call: TRBD1; v_call: TRBV5-8; clone_size: .; cdr3_aa: CASSFRQGGLAQHF; cdr3_nt: TGTGCCAGCAGCTTCCGACAGGGGGGATTGGCCCAGCATTTT
j_call: TRBJ2-3; d_call: TRBD2; v_call: TRBV10-2; clone_size: .; cdr3_aa: CASSEGLAAYTQYF; cdr3_nt: TGCGCCAGCAGTGAAGGTCTAGCGGCTTATACGCAGTATTTT
j_call: TRBJ1-1; d_call: TRBD1; v_call: TRBV4-1; clone_size: .; cdr3_aa: CASSQLPGQSNAEAFF; cdr3_nt: TGCGCCAGCAGCCAACTCCCGGGACAGAGTAACGCTGAAGCTTTCTTT